The 23 T cell receptor beta chains below all came from one sample that was sequenced in a study of blood T cell repertoires in COVID-19 (dated by TCRdb to about 2020). Library preparation was by the immunoSEQ multiplex PCR assay. This is the immuneACCESS table as TCRdb keeps it, with only in-frame sequences that have V and J called. A part of the clones is gone; compared with another copy, unresolved V genes explain less than half, and the rest is unexplained. In all, the sample holds around 370,000 clones, and 90% of those were seen once. Around 7% of the sample belongs to the ten largest clones. What was sequenced was peripheral blood. The receptors stem from a man aged 18-30 years with active or convalescent COVID-19.

The V call is TRBV7-9, the J call TRBJ2-1, with D uncertain. V lost 3 bases and J 6 bases, leaving 12 bases between the germline ends. The germline CDR1 and CDR2 sequences are SEHNR and FQNEAQ (reference sequence). CDR3 length: 14 residues. DNA for the CDR3: TGTGCCAGCAGCTTTTCTCTAGTTACCAATGAGCAGTTCTTC. Translating it yields CASSFSLVTNEQFF.

The chain is built from TRBV27 and TRBJ2-1, with 9 nucleotides matching TRBD2. Germline V gives CDR1 MNHEY, CDR2 SMNVEV (reference sequence). V lost 5 bases to trimming and J lost 5 bases; unmatched junction nucleotides: 4. CDR3 length: 14 residues. CDR3 amino acids: CASSRGLAHNEQFF. CDR3 coding DNA: TGTGCCAGCAGTCGCGGACTAGCGCACAATGAGCAGTTCTTC.

The CDR3 DNA is TGTGCCAGCAGTTTACTAGTAGGTGACTACGAGCAGTACTTC. Residues: CASSLLVGDYEQYF. V gene TRBV27 combines with J gene TRBJ2-7; D gene uncertain. With 2 bases removed from V and 3 bases from J, the gap between germline ends came to 11 bases. The germline CDR1 and CDR2 sequences are MNHEY and SMNVEV (reference sequence). The CDR3 is 14 amino acids.

The chain combines TRBV5-1 with TRBJ2-6; no clear D. The V end lost 0 bases, the J end lost 0 bases, and 4 bases lay between the germline ends. The CDR3 consists of 15 residues. Germline assignment: CDR1 SGHRS and CDR2 YFSETQ. Here the CDR3 reads CASSLVYSGANVLTF. As DNA, the CDR3 is TGCGCCAGCAGCTTGGTCTACTCTGGGGCCAACGTCCTGACTTTC.

This clone showed up just a few times. V usage is TRBV28 and J usage is TRBJ2-1; 8 bases are a match to TRBD2. Germline loops: CDR1 MDHEN, CDR2 SYDVKM. Germline trimming cut 2 bases from V and 6 bases from J; bases unmatched to any gene: 12. This CDR3 region has 17 residues. The CDR3 DNA is TGTGCCAGCAGTTTAGAGGTACGGGAGGGCCGGGTCAATGAGCAGTTCTTC. It specifies CASSLEVREGRVNEQFF.

The CDR3 here is CASSYRTISNQPQHF. The CDR3 coding sequence is TGTGCCAGCAGTTACCGTACTATAAGCAATCAGCCCCAGCATTTT. The V call is TRBV6-2 or TRBV6-3, the J call TRBJ1-5; D is unresolved. The CDR3 is made up of 15 amino acids. V dropped 2 bases and J dropped 1 base, with 9 bases sitting between them. Germline values: CDR1 MNHEY, CDR2 SVGEGT.

The rearrangement uses TRBV7-2 and TRBJ2-1; TRBD1 is a possible D gene (5 bases). The CDR3 is made up of 15 amino acids. V was shortened by 0 bases and J by 4 bases, with 10 bases between the two germline ends. The germline CDR1 and CDR2 sequences are SGHTA and FQGNSA. The CDR3 protein is CASSLATGEYNEQFF. The DNA of the CDR3 is TGTGCCAGCAGCTTAGCAACAGGCGAATACAATGAGCAGTTCTTC.

The chain has TRBV6-5 and TRBJ1-6; no clear D gene. V was shortened by 6 bases and J by 8 bases, with 17 bases between the two germline ends. The V gene's germline CDR1 is MNHEY and CDR2 SVGAGI. This CDR3 region has 15 residues. The CDR3 region is CASRLKLGRDSPLHF. The CDR3 nucleotides are TGTGCCAGCAGACTCAAACTCGGGCGGGATTCACCCCTCCACTTT.

The chain links TRBV3-1 (or the pseudogene TRBV3-2) to TRBJ1-5, with D uncertain. Trimming left V 1 base short and J 5 bases short, with 12 bases between. This CDR3 is 15 amino acids long. The V gene's germline CDR1 is LGHDT and CDR2 YNNKEL (reference sequence). This CDR3 reads CASSQGRHRDQPQHF. The CDR3 nucleotides are TGTGCCAGCAGCCAAGGAAGGCACCGGGATCAGCCCCAGCATTTT.

As DNA, the CDR3 is TGTGCCAGCAGCAAAGGAATCAAGGGCAGGGTTCCCTACGAGCAGTACTTC. Encoded protein: CASSKGIKGRVPYEQYF. The chain has TRBV21-1 and TRBJ2-7; TRBD1 is the table's D call and was not checked against the DNA. TRBV21-1 is a pseudogene segment. The CDR3 runs to 17 residues.

This chain connects TRBV10-2 to TRBJ1-1, with 7 nucleotides matching TRBD1. The V segment lost 3 bases and the J segment 8 bases; nucleotides outside the gene matches: 15. The CDR3 contains 16 residues. Looked up from germline, CDR1 is WSHSY and CDR2 is SAAADI. The CDR3, as DNA: TGCGCCAGCAGTGATCCACAACACAGTGGGGACAGCGAAGCTTTCTTT. Translating it yields CASSDPQHSGDSEAFF.

The rearrangement links TRBV7-9 to TRBJ2-2; D is possibly TRBD1 (6 bases). The CDR3 contains 16 residues. The germline V gene has CDR1 SEHNR and CDR2 FQNEAQ (reference sequence). V was clipped by 3 bases and J by 0 bases, with 11 bases between them. The CDR3: CASSFWTVTNTGELFF. CDR3 nucleotide sequence: TGTGCCAGCAGCTTCTGGACAGTGACGAACACCGGGGAGCTGTTTTTT.

This rearrangement joins TRBV28 to TRBJ2-7, with D perhaps TRBD1 (6 bases). The CDR3 has 15 residues. V lost 6 bases, J lost 0 bases, and 15 bases lay in between. CDR1 and CDR2 (germline): MDHEN, SYDVKM. CDR3 sequence (DNA): TGTGCCAGCAGACGGTCGGACAGTAGCTCCTACGAGCAGTACTTC. Protein sequence: CASRRSDSSSYEQYF. Combining the CDR3 with reference TRBV28 and TRBJ2-7 gives the whole variable domain DVKVTQSSRYLVKRTGEKVFLECVQDMDHENMFWYRQDPGLGLRLIYFSYDVKMKEKGDIPEGYSVSREKKERFSLILESASTNQTSMYLCASRRSDSSSYEQYFGPGTRLTVT.

Only one count was recorded for this clone. V usage is TRBV4-1 and J usage is TRBJ1-4; TRBD1 matches 8 bases. The CDR3 totals 15 residues. V trimming: 3 bases; J trimming: 6 bases; junction bases outside the gene matches: 6. From germline, CDR1 is MGHRA and CDR2 YSYEKL. CDR3 residues: CASSHPDRVYEKLFF. In DNA form, the CDR3 reads TGCGCCAGCAGCCACCCGGACAGGGTTTATGAAAAACTGTTTTTT.

This chain connects TRBV5-4 to TRBJ1-4, with 9 bases matching TRBD1. The J segment lost 7 bases and the V segment lost 0 bases, leaving 7 bases of the junction unmatched. There are 16 residues in the CDR3. The V gene's germline CDR1 is SGHNT and CDR2 YYREEE (reference sequence). The CDR3 nucleotides read TGTGCCAGCAGCTTGGCCGGGGGACAGGGCCCTGAAAAACTGTTTTTT. As protein: CASSLAGGQGPEKLFF. Looking up the rest from reference TRBV5-4 and TRBJ1-4 gives the full variable domain: ETGVTQSPTHLIKTRGQQVTLRCSSQSGHNTVSWYQQALGQGPQFIFQYYREEENGRGNFPPRFSGLQFPNYSSELNVNALELDDSALYLCASSLAGGQGPEKLFFGSGTQLSVL.

The chain employs TRBV7-8 and TRBJ1-2, with 10 bases fitting TRBD1. Germline CDR1 and CDR2: SGHVS and FQNEAQ. Unmatched junction bases numbered 4, after V lost 1 base and J lost 8 bases. The CDR3 is 14 amino acids. The CDR3 DNA is TGTGCCAGCAGCTTAGAAAGGGACAGGGGCGGCTACACCTTC. Amino acids: CASSLERDRGGYTF.

The rearrangement links TRBV7-3 to TRBJ2-5; D is unresolved. Germline V CDR1 and CDR2: SGHTA, FQGTGA. Trimming left V 5 bases short and J 6 bases short, with 16 bases between. The CDR3 length is 14 residues. For the CDR3, the DNA is TGTGCCAGCAGCCCCTCCCCGACAAGCCAGACCCAGTACTTC. This codes for CASSPSPTSQTQYF.

The chain joins TRBV19 to TRBJ2-3, with D possibly TRBD2 on 6 matching bases. The germline V and J ends were trimmed by 3 bases and 3 bases, with 13 bases remaining between them. Per germline, CDR1 LNHDA and CDR2 SQIVND (reference sequence). The CDR3 contains 15 residues. The CDR3 DNA sequence: TGTGCCAGTAGTATTGTCCTGGGGGGTACAGATACGCAGTATTTT. It yields the protein CASSIVLGGTDTQYF.

This clone was picked up one time. This rearrangement joins TRBV29-1 to TRBJ2-3, with TRBD1 identical over 10 bases. V gave up 6 bases and J gave up 0 bases; unmatched junction bases: 12. The CDR3 runs 17 residues. Germline V CDR1 and CDR2: SQVTM, ANQGSEA. CDR3 sequence: CSVHFSGQGISTDTQYF. Here the CDR3 DNA reads TGCAGCGTCCATTTTTCGGGACAGGGGATTAGCACAGATACGCAGTATTTT.

The genes are TRBV6-2 or TRBV6-3 and TRBJ2-5; 7 nucleotides line up with TRBD1. V gave up 4 bases and J gave up 5 bases; unmatched junction bases: 4. Germline lookup yields CDR1 MNHEY and CDR2 SVGEGT. The CDR3 contains 13 residues. The CDR3 loop reads CASSFDRVETQYF. DNA of the CDR3: TGTGCCAGCAGTTTTGACAGGGTTGAGACCCAGTACTTC.

The chain has TRBV6-5 and TRBJ1-3; TRBD1 might be the D (6 bases). Trimming left V 6 bases short and J 0 bases short, with 12 bases between. The germline gives CDR1 MNHEY, CDR2 SVGAGI. The CDR3 totals 15 residues. This CDR3 is CASSATGGSGNTIYF. The DNA for the CDR3 is TGTGCCAGCAGCGCGACAGGTGGCTCTGGAAACACCATATATTTT.

The genes are TRBV27 and TRBJ1-4; no definite D call. Germline values: CDR1 MNHEY, CDR2 SMNVEV (reference sequence). V gave up 5 bases and J gave up 3 bases, with 16 bases separating them. CDR3 length equals 16 residues. The CDR3 loop reads CASSTYGIAANEKLFF. In nucleotides, the CDR3 is TGTGCCAGCAGTACCTACGGCATAGCGGCTAATGAAAAACTGTTTTTT.

The V call is TRBV11-2, the J call TRBJ2-2, with 9 bases identical to TRBD1. Germline trimming cut 6 bases from V and 4 bases from J; bases unmatched to any gene: 6. The CDR3 consists of 15 residues. The germline V gene encodes CDR1 SGHAT and CDR2 FQNNGV. CDR3 DNA: TGTGCCAGCAGAAACGGACAGGGGCTCACCGGGGAGCTGTTTTTT. Translating it yields CASRNGQGLTGELFF.